This TCR beta chain was recorded in a study of blood T cell repertoires in COVID-19. Study-level background: Sample material is recorded as cDNA or gDNA derived from T cells, B-cell-depleted T cells, or PBMCs.

This table comes from immunoSEQ multiplex PCR, and its TCRdb copy is limited to in-frame clones, with some not included. This sample carries about 300,000 clones, 85% to 90% of them seen once, and the ten largest clones take 4% to 5%. Participants' reported clinical history set cohort assignment. Among Cohort 3 donors, those recovered had two negative PCRs, clearance, or symptom resolution. This sequence originates from a man under 40 who had recovered from COVID-19. Material: PBMCs or T cells enriched from blood (not recorded which).

CDR3 sequence: CASSLDPRQSPNEKLFF. The CDR3 DNA reads as TGTGCCAGCAGCTTAGACCCGAGACAGTCACCTAATGAAAAACTGTTTTTT. The chain joins TRBV11-3 to TRBJ1-4; D might be TRBD1 (5 bases). The CDR3 has 17 residues. V lost 0 bases to trimming and J lost 3 bases, with 14 bases between them. Germline CDR1 SGHNT, CDR2 YENEEA.